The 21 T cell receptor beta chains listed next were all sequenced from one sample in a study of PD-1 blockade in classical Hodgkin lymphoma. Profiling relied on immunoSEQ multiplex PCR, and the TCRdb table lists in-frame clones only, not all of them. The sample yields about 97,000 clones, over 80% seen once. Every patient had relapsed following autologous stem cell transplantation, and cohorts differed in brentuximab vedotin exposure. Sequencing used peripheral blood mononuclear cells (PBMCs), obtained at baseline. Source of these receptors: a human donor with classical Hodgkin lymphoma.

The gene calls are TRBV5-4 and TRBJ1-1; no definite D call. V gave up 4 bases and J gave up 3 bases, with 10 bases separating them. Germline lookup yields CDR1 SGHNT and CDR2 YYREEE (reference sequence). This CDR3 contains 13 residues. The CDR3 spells CASSQRHHTEAFF. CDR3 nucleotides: TGTGCCAGCAGCCAACGACACCACACTGAAGCTTTCTTT.

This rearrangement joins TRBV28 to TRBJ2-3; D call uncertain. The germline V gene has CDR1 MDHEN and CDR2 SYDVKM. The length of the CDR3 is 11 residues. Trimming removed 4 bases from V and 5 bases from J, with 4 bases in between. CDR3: CASSSEDTQYF. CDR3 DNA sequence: TGTGCCAGCAGTTCGGAAGATACGCAGTATTTT. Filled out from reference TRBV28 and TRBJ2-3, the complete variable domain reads DVKVTQSSRYLVKRTGEKVFLECVQDMDHENMFWYRQDPGLGLRLIYFSYDVKMKEKGDIPEGYSVSREKKERFSLILESASTNQTSMYLCASSSEDTQYFGPGTRLTVL.

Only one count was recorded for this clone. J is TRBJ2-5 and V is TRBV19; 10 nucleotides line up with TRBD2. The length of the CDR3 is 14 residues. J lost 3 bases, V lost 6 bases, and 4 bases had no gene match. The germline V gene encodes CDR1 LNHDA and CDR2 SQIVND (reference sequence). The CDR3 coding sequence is TGTGCCAGTAGCCCAGCGGGAGGGGAAGAGACCCAGTACTTC. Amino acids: CASSPAGGEETQYF.

The DNA of the CDR3 is TGTGCCAGCAGCCCAACGGGAAGCTCCTACAATGAGCAGTTCTTC. This gives the protein CASSPTGSSYNEQFF. The V call is TRBV9, the J call TRBJ2-1; D possibly corresponds to TRBD2 (5 bases). Trimming stripped 4 bases from V and 0 bases from J, with 11 bases between. CDR1 and CDR2 from the germline V gene are SGDLS and YYNGEE. CDR3 length: 15 residues.

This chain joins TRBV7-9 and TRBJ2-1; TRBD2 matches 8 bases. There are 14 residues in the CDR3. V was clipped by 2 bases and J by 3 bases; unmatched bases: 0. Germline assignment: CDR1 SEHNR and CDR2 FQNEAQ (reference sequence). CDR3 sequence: CASSLTSGYNEQFF. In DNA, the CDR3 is TGTGCCAGCAGCTTAACTAGCGGCTACAATGAGCAGTTCTTC.

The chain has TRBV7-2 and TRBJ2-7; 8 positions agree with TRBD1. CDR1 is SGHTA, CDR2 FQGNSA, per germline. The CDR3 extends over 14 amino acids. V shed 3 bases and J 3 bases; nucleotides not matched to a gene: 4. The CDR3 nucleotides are TGTGCCAGCAGCTTCCCGGGACAGGACTACGAGCAGTACTTC. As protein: CASSFPGQDYEQYF.

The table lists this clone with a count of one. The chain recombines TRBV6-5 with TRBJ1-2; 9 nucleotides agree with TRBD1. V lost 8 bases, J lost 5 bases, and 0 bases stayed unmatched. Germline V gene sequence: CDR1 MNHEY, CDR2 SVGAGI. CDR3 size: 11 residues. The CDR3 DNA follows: TGTGCCAGCGGGACAGGGTATGGCTACACCTTC. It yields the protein CASGTGYGYTF.

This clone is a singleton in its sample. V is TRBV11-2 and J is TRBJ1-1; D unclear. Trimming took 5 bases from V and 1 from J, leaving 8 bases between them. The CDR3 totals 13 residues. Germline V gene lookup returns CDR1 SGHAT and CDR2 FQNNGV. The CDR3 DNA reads TGTGCCAGCAGCCGAGGACCGAACACTGAAGCTTTCTTT. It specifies CASSRGPNTEAFF.

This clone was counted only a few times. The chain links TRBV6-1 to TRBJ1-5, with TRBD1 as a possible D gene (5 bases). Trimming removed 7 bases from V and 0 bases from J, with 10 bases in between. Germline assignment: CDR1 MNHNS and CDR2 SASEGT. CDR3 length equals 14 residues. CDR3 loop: CASMDTYSNQPQHF. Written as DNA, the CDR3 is TGTGCCAGCATGGACACTTATAGCAATCAGCCCCAGCATTTT.

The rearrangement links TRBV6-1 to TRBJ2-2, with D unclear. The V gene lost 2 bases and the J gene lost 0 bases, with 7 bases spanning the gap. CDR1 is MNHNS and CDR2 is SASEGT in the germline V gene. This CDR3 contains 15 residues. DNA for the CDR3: TGTGCCAGCAGTGAACCCTACGCGAACACCGGGGAGCTGTTTTTT. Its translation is CASSEPYANTGELFF.

The CDR3 DNA follows: TGTGCCAGCAGTGAGAGGGGGACTAGCGGGAGACTGTACGAGCAGTACTTC. It yields the protein CASSERGTSGRLYEQYF. The chain recombines TRBV6-1 with TRBJ2-7, with 14 bases that match TRBD2. Trimming removed 3 bases from V and 4 bases from J; junction bases left unmatched: 8. Germline CDR1 and CDR2: MNHNS and SASEGT. This CDR3 region has 17 residues.

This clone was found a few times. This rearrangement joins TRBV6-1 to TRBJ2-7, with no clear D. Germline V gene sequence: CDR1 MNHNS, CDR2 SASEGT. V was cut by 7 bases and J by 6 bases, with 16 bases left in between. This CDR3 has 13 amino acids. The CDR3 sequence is CASTPSGGSEQYF. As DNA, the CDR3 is TGTGCCAGCACCCCATCGGGCGGAAGCGAGCAGTACTTC.

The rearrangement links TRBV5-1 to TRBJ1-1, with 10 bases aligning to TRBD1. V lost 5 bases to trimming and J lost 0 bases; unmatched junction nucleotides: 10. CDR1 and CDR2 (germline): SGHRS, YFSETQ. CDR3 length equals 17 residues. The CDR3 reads CASRPGTGVFMNTEAFF. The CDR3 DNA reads TGCGCCAGCAGGCCCGGGACAGGGGTCTTTATGAACACTGAAGCTTTCTTT.

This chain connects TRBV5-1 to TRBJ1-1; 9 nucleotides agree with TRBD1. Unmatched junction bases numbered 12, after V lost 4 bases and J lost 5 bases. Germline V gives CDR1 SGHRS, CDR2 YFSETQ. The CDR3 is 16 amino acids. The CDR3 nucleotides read TGCGCCAGCAGCCGGGCCGGGACAGGGATACTAACTGAAGCTTTCTTT. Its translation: CASSRAGTGILTEAFF.

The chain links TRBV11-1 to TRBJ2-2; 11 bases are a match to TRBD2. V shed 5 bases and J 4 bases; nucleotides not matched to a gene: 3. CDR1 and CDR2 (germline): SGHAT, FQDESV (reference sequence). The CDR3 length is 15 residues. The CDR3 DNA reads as TGTGCCAGCAGCCGACTAGCGGGGAGCACCGGGGAGCTGTTTTTT. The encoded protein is CASSRLAGSTGELFF.

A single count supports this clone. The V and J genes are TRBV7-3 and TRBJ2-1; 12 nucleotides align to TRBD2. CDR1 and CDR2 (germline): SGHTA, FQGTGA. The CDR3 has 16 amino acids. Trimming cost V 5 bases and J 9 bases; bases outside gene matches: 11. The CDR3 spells CASSLGLGLAGPEQFF. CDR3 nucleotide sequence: TGTGCCAGCAGCCTTGGTCTGGGACTAGCGGGCCCTGAGCAGTTCTTC.

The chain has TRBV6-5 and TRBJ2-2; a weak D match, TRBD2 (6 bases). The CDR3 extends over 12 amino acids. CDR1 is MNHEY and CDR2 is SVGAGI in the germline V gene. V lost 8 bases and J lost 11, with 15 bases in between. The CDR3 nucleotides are TGTGCCAGCGGGACGGGAGTTGGCGAGCTGTTTTTT. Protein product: CASGTGVGELFF.

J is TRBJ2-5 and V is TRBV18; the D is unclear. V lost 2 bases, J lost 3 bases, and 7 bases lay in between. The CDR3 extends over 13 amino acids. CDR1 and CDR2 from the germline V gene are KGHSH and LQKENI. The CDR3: CASSPSSEETQYF. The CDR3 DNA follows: TGTGCCAGCTCACCATCCTCCGAAGAGACCCAGTACTTC.

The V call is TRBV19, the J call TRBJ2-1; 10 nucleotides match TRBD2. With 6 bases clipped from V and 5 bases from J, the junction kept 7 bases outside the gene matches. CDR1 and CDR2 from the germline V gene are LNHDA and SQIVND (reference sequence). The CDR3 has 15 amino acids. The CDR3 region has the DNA TGTGCCAGTAGAGGGGGGAGCGGGAGGGACAATGAGCAGTTCTTC. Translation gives CASRGGSGRDNEQFF.

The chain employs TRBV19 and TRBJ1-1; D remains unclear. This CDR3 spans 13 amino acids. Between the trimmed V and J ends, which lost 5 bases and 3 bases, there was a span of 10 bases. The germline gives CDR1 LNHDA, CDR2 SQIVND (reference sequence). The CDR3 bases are TGTGCCAGTAGTCACGACCTTGACACTGAAGCTTTCTTT. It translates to CASSHDLDTEAFF.

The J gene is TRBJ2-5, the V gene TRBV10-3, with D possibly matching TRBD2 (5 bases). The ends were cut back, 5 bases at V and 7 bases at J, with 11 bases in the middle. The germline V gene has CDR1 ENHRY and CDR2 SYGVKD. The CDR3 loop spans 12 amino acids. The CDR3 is CAISPGKGTQYF. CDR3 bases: TGTGCCATCAGTCCGGGGAAGGGGACCCAGTACTTC.